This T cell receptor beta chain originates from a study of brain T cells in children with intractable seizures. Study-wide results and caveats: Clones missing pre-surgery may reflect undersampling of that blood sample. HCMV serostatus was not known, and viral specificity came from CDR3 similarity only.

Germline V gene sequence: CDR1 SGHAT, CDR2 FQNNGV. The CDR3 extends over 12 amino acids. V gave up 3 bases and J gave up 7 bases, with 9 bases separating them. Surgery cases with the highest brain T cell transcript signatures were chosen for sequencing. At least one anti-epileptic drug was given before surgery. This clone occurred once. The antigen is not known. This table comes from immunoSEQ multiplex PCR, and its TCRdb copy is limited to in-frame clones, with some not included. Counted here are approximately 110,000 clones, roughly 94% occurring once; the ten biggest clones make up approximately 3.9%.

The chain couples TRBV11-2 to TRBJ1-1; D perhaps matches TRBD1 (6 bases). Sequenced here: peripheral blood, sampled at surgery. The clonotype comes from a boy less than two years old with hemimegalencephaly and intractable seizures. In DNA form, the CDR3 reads TGTGCCAGCAGCTTTAGGGGGGGTGAAGCTTTCTTT. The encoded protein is CASSFRGGEAFF.